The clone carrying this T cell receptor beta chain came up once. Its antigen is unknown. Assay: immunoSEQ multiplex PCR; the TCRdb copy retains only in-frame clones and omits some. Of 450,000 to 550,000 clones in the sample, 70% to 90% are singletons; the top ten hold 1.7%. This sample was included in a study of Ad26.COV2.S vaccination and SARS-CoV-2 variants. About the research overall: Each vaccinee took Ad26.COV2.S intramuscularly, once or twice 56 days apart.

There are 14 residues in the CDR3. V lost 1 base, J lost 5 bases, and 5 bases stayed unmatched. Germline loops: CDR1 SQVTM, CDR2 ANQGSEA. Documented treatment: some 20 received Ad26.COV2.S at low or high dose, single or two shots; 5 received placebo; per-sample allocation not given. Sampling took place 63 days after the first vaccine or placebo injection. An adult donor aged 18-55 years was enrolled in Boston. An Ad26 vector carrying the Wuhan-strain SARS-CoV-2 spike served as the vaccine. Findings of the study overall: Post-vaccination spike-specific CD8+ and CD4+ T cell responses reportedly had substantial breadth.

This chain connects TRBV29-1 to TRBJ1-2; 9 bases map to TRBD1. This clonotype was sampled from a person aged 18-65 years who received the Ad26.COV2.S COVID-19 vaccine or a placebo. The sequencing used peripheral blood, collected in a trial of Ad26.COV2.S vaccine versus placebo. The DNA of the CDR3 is TGCAGCGTTGAAGGACAGGGGGGCCGATATGGCTACACCTTC. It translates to CSVEGQGGRYGYTF.